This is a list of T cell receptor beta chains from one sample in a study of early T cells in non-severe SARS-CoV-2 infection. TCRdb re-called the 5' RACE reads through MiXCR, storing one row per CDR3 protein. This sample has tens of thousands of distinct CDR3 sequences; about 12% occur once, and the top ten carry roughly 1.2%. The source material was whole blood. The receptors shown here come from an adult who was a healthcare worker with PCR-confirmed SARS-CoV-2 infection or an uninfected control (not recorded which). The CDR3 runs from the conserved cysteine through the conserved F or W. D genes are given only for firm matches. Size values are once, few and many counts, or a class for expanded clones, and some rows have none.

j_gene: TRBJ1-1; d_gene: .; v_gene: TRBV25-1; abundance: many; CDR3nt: TGTGCCAGCAGGGGACGGGGGAACACTGAAGCTTTCTTT; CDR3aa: CASRGRGNTEAFF
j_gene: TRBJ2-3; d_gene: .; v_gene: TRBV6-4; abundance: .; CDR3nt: TGTGCCAGCAGTGCGAGCGGGAGCACAGATACGCAGTATTTT; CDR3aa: CASSASGSTDTQYF
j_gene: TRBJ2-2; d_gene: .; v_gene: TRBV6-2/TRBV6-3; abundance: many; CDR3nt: TGTGCCAGCAGCGAACCTACGGGACGGATGGCCACCGGGGAGCTGTTTTTT; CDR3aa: CASSEPTGRMATGELFF
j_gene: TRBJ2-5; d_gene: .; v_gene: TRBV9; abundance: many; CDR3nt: TGTGCCAGCAGCGGACGGACCCAAGAGACCCAGTACTTC; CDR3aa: CASSGRTQETQYF
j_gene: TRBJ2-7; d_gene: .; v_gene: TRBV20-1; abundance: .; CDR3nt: TGCAGTGCTAGCCGGTCGGCAGTCAATAACGAGCAGTACTTC; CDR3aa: CSASRSAVNNEQYF
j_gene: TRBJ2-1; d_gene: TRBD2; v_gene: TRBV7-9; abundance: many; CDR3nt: TGTGCCAGCAGCTTAGCCCGGGCTAGCGGGATGTTAGATGAGCAGTTCTTC; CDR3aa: CASSLARASGMLDEQFF
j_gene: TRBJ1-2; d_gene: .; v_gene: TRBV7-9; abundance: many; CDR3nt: TGTGCCAGCAGCTTTGGGTTTGAGGGTGGCTACACCTTC; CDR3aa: CASSFGFEGGYTF
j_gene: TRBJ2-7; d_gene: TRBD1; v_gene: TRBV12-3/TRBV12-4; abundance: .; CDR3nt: TGTGCCAGCAGTCCCGACAGGGTCGGATCCTACGAGCAGTACTTC; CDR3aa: CASSPDRVGSYEQYF
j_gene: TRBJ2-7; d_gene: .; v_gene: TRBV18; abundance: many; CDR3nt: TGTGCCAGCTCACCCGGGACCCTCTACGAGCAGTACTTC; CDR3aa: CASSPGTLYEQYF
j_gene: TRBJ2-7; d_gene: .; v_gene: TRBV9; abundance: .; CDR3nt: TGTGCCAGCAGCGCCAGTGGGTACGAGCAGTACTTC; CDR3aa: CASSASGYEQYF